The 12 T cell receptor beta chains below all came from one sample that was sequenced in a study of blood T cell repertoires in COVID-19. The table came from immunoSEQ multiplex PCR; TCRdb's copy has only in-frame clones and leaves some out. Altogether more than 95,000 clones are present, approximately 87% being singletons, with the ten largest covering around 2.3%. Sequenced input: peripheral blood. These receptors all stem from a man in his thirties or forties with acute or convalescent COVID-19.

The V and J genes are TRBV7-9 and TRBJ2-3; 10 positions agree with TRBD2. This CDR3 has 15 residues. The V gene's germline CDR1 is SEHNR and CDR2 FQNEAQ (reference sequence). The J segment lost 2 bases and the V segment lost 6 bases, leaving 5 bases of the junction unmatched. In DNA form, the CDR3 reads TGTGCCAGCAGTTTTACTAGCGGGGTCACAGATACGCAGTATTTT. Translated: CASSFTSGVTDTQYF.

The V and J genes are TRBV6-6 and TRBJ1-3; a possible D gene is TRBD1 (5 bases). V shed 2 bases and J shed 0 bases, with 11 bases lying between them. CDR1 is MNHNY and CDR2 is SVGAGI in the germline V gene (reference sequence). This CDR3 has 16 residues. The DNA of the CDR3 is TGTGCCAGCAGTTACACAGGAGATTTCTCTGGAAACACCATATATTTT. This encodes CASSYTGDFSGNTIYF.

This rearrangement joins TRBV12-3 or TRBV12-4 to TRBJ1-2; 7 bases match TRBD1. V lost 1 base to trimming and J lost 8 bases; unmatched junction nucleotides: 4. The CDR3 runs 13 residues. The CDR3 DNA is TGTGCCAGCAGTTTAGGACAGGGAAACGGCTACACCTTC. This codes for CASSLGQGNGYTF.

The chain combines TRBV28 with TRBJ1-4; 11 nucleotides align to TRBD1. CDR3 length: 15 amino acids. Germline CDR1 and CDR2: MDHEN and SYDVKM. V lost 5 bases, J lost 13 bases, and 12 bases stayed unmatched. CDR3 residues: CASSDTGTGGLALFF. The CDR3 nucleotides read TGTGCCAGCAGTGATACCGGGACAGGGGGTTTAGCACTGTTTTTT. Filled out from reference TRBV28 and TRBJ1-4, the complete variable domain reads DVKVTQSSRYLVKRTGEKVFLECVQDMDHENMFWYRQDPGLGLRLIYFSYDVKMKEKGDIPEGYSVSREKKERFSLILESASTNQTSMYLCASSDTGTGGLALFFGSGTQLSVL.

J is TRBJ2-1 and V is TRBV15; 11 nucleotides match TRBD2. The CDR3 is 15 residues long. The germline V gene encodes CDR1 LNHNV and CDR2 YYDKDF (reference sequence). Trimming removed 5 bases from V and 5 bases from J; junction bases left unmatched: 5. Here the CDR3 DNA reads TGTGCCACCAGCCCCAGACTAGCGGGGAACAATGAGCAGTTCTTC. Protein product: CATSPRLAGNNEQFF.

The rearrangement joins TRBV19 to TRBJ1-1, with D possibly matching TRBD1 (6 bases). The CDR3 contains 12 residues. V was clipped by 8 bases and J by 4 bases, with 11 bases between them. Germline CDR1 is LNHDA and CDR2 is SQIVND (reference sequence). The CDR3 coding sequence is TGTGCCAGTGGAGGGGGGGGCACTGAAGCTTTCTTT. Its protein product is CASGGGGTEAFF.

This sequence joins TRBV7-9 and TRBJ2-1; D is perhaps TRBD2 (5 bases). CDR3 length: 14 residues. Trimming removed 4 bases from V and 2 bases from J, with 9 bases in between. Germline values: CDR1 SEHNR, CDR2 FQNEAQ (reference sequence). The DNA of the CDR3 is TGTGCCAGCAGCTCCTCCGGGACCTACAATGAGCAGTTCTTC. Encoded protein: CASSSSGTYNEQFF.

V is TRBV3-1 (or the pseudogene TRBV3-2) and J is TRBJ2-2, with 8 bases that match TRBD1. V lost 6 bases, J lost 1 base, and 4 bases stayed unmatched. Per germline, CDR1 LGHDT and CDR2 YNNKEL (reference sequence). The CDR3 is made up of 15 amino acids. In nucleotides, the CDR3 is TGTGCCAGCAGTTTTGGGACAGGGAACACCGGGGAGCTGTTTTTT. Its translation: CASSFGTGNTGELFF.

The J gene is TRBJ1-1, the V gene TRBV11-3; possible D gene TRBD1, 6 bases. V lost 1 base, J lost 1 base, and 7 bases lay in between. This CDR3 comprises 14 residues. Germline CDR1 SGHNT, CDR2 YENEEA. CDR3: CASSLGGQNTEAFF. The CDR3 nucleotides are TGTGCCAGCAGCTTAGGGGGACAGAACACTGAAGCTTTCTTT.

The rearrangement uses TRBV5-6 and TRBJ1-2; 10 bases align to TRBD1. This CDR3 comprises 17 residues. The V gene end was trimmed by 1 base and the J gene end by 0 bases; junction bases not matched to a gene: 6. Germline V CDR1 and CDR2: SGHDT, YYEEEE. The CDR3 DNA sequence: TGTGCCAGCAGCTTGAGGGGACAGGGGCCAGCTAACTATGGCTACACCTTC. It is translated as CASSLRGQGPANYGYTF.

This sequence joins TRBV7-3 and TRBJ2-3; 9 bases match TRBD2. From germline, CDR1 is SGHTA and CDR2 FQGTGA. J gave up 4 bases and V 5 bases, and 13 bases lay outside the gene matches. CDR3 length: 17 residues. CDR3 bases: TGTGCCAGCAGCCCCCAAGTTGTGCGGGGGGGCGCAGATACGCAGTATTTT. This codes for CASSPQVVRGGADTQYF.

For the CDR3, the DNA is TGTGCCAGTAGTGCCCCGGGACAGTATCTTGAGACCCAGTACTTC. Protein sequence: CASSAPGQYLETQYF. The gene calls are TRBV19 and TRBJ2-5; 7 bases align to TRBD1. The CDR3 has 15 amino acids. Germline trimming cut 5 bases from V and 5 bases from J; bases unmatched to any gene: 11. Per the germline V gene, CDR1 is LNHDA and CDR2 is SQIVND (reference sequence).